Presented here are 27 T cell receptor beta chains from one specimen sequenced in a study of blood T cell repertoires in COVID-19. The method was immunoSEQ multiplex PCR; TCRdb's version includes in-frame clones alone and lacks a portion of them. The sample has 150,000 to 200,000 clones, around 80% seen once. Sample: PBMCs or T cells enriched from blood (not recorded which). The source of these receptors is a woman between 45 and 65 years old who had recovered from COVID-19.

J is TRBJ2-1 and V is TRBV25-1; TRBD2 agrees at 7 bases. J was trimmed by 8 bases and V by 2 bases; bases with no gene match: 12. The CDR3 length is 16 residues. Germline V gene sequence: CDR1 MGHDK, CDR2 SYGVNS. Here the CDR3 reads CASSEEIRLGGDEQFF. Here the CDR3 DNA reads TGTGCCAGCAGTGAAGAAATTAGGCTGGGGGGGGATGAGCAGTTCTTC.

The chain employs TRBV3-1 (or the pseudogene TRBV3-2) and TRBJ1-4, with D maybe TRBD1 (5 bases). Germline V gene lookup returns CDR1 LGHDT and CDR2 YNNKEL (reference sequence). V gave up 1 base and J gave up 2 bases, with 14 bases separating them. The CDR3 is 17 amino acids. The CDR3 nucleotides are TGTGCCAGCAGCCAAGGGACCGCCGGGGGGACTAATGAAAAACTGTTTTTT. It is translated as CASSQGTAGGTNEKLFF.

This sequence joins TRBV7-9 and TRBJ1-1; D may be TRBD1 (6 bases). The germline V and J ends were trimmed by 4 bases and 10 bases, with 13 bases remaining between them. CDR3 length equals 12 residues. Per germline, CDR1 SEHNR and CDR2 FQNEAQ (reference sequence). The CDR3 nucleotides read TGTGCCAGCAGCTCCGGACAGACTCGAGCTTTCTTT. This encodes CASSSGQTRAFF.

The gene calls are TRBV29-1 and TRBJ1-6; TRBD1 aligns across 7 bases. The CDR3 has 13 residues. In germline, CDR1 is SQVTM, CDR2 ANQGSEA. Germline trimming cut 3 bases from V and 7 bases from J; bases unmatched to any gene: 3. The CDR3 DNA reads TGCAGCGTTGAGACAGGGAAAAATTCACCCCTCCACTTT. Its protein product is CSVETGKNSPLHF.

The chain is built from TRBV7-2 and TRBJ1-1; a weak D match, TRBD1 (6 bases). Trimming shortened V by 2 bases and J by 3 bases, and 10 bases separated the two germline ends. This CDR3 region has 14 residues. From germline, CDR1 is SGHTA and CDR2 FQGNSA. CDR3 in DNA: TGTGCCAGCAGCTTAACAGGGAGAGACACTGAAGCTTTCTTT. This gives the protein CASSLTGRDTEAFF.

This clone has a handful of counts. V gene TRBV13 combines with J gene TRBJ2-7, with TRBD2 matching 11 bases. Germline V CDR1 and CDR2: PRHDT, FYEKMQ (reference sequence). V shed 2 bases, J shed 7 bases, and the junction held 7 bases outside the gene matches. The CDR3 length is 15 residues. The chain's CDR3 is CASSLLSSGRNEQYF. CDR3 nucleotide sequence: TGTGCCAGCAGCTTATTGTCTAGCGGGAGGAATGAGCAGTACTTC.

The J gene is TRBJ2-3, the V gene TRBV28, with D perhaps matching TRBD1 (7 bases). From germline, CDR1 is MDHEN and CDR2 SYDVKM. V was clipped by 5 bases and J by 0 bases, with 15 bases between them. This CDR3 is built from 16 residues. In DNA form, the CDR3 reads TGTGCCAGCAGTGTACTACAGGGGACTAGCACAGATACGCAGTATTTT. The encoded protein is CASSVLQGTSTDTQYF.

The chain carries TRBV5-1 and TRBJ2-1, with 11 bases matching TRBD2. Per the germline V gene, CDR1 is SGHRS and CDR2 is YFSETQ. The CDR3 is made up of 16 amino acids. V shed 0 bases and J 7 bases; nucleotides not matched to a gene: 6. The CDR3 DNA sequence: TGCGCCAGCAGCTTGGTTTCTAGCGGGGGGTATAATGAGCAGTTCTTC. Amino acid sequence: CASSLVSSGGYNEQFF.

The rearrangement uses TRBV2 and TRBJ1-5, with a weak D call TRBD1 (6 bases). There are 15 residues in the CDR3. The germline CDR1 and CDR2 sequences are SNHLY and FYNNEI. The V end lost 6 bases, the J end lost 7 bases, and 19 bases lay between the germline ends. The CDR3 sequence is CASRATGPNSQPQHF. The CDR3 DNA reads TGTGCCAGCAGAGCTACAGGGCCCAATTCCCAGCCCCAGCATTTT. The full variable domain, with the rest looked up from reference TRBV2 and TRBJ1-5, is EPEVTQTPSHQVTQMGQEVILRCVPISNHLYFYWYRQILGQKVEFLVSFYNNEISEKSEIFDDQFSVERPDGSNFTLKIRSTKLEDSAMYFCASRATGPNSQPQHFGDGTRLSIL.

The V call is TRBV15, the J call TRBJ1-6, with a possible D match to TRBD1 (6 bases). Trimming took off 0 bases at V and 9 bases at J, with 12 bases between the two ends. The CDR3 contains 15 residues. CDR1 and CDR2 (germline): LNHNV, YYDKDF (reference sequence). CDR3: CATSRETGRSSPLHF. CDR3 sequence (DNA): TGTGCCACCAGCAGAGAAACAGGGCGGTCTTCACCCCTCCACTTT.

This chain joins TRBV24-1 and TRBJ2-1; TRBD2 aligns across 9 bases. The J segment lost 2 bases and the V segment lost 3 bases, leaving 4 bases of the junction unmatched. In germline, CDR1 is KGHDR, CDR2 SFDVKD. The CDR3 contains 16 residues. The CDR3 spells CATSDGGRAPYNEQFF. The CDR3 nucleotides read TGTGCCACCAGTGATGGCGGGAGGGCCCCCTACAATGAGCAGTTCTTC.

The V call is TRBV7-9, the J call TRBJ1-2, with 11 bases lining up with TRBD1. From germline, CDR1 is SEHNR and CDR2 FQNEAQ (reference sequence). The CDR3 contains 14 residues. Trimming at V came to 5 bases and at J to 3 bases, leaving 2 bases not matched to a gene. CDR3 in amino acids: CASSGQGADYGYTF. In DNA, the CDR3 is TGTGCCAGCAGCGGACAGGGGGCCGACTATGGCTACACCTTC.

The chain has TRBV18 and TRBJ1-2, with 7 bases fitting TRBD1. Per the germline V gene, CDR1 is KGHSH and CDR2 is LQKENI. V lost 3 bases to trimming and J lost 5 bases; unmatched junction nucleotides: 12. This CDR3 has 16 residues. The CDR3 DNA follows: TGTGCCAGCTCACCGGCCCACCAACCGACAGGGTATGGCTACACCTTC. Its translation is CASSPAHQPTGYGYTF. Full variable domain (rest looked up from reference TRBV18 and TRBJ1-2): NAGVMQNPRHLVRRRGQEARLRCSPMKGHSHVYWYRQLPEEGLKFMVYLQKENIIDESGMPKERFSAEFPKEGPSILRIQQVVRGDSAAYFCASSPAHQPTGYGYTFGSGTRLTVV.

The CDR3 sequence is CASSLDSRNTEAFF. For the CDR3, the DNA is TGTGCCAGCTCATTAGACAGTAGGAACACTGAAGCTTTCTTT. V is TRBV18 and J is TRBJ1-1; maybe TRBD1 (5 bases). The ends were cut back, 5 bases at V and 1 base at J, with 11 bases in the middle. From germline, CDR1 is KGHSH and CDR2 LQKENI. There are 14 residues in the CDR3.

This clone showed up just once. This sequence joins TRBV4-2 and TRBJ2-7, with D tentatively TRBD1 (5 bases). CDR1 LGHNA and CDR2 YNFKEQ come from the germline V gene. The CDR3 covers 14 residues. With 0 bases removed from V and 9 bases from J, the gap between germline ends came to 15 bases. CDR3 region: CASSQDQGLRGQYF. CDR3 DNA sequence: TGTGCCAGCAGCCAAGATCAGGGTTTACGCGGGCAGTACTTC.

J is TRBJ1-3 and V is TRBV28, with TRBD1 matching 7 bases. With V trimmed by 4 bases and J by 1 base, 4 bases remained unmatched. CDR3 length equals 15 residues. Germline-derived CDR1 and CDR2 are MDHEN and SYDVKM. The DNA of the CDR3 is TGTGCCAGCAGTTCCGGGACAGCTTCTGGAAACACCATATATTTT. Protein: CASSSGTASGNTIYF.

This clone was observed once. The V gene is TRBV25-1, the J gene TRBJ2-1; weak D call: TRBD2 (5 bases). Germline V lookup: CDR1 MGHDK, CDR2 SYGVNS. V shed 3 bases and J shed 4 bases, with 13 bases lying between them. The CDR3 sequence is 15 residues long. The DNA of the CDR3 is TGTGCCAGCAGTGAGGACTTTTCTTTGTACAATGAGCAGTTCTTC. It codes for CASSEDFSLYNEQFF. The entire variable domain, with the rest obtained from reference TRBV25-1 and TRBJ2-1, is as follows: EADIYQTPRYLVIGTGKKITLECSQTMGHDKMYWYQQDPGMELHLIHYSYGVNSTEKGDLSSESTVSRIRTEHFPLTLESARPSHTSQYLCASSEDFSLYNEQFFGPGTRLTVL.

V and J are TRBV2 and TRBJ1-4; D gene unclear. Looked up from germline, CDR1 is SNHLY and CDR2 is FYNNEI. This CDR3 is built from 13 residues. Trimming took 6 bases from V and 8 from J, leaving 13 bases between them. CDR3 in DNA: TGTGCCAGCAGCGTGCGGCAGCGGGAAAAACTGTTTTTT. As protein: CASSVRQREKLFF.

The CDR3 bases are TGTGCCAGCAGCGGACCGACTAGCGCGTACGAGCAGTACTTC. As protein: CASSGPTSAYEQYF. The rearrangement uses TRBV5-4 and TRBJ2-7; 8 bases line up with TRBD2. The germline V gene encodes CDR1 SGHNT and CDR2 YYREEE (reference sequence). Trimming cost V 4 bases and J 4 bases; bases outside gene matches: 7. This CDR3 region has 14 residues.

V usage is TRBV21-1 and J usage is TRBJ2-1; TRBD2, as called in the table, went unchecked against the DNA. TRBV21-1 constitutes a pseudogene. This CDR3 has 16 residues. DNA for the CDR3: TGTGCCAGCAGCAAAGAGGCTAGCGGGAGAGGTAATGAGCAGTTCTTC. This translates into CASSKEASGRGNEQFF.

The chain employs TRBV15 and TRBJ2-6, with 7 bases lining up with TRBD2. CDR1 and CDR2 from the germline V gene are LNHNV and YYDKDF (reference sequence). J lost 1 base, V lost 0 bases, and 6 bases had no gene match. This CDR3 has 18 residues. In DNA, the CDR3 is TGTGCCACCAGCAGAGAGAGGGGAGGGTGGTCTGGGGCCAACGTCCTGACTTTC. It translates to CATSRERGGWSGANVLTF.

The CDR3 DNA follows: TGTGCCAGCAGCTTAGGGGGACACTTAAACGGCTACACCTTC. It yields the protein CASSLGGHLNGYTF. The V and J genes are TRBV5-6 and TRBJ1-2; tentative D call: TRBD1 (6 bases). Trimming left V 2 bases short and J 8 bases short, with 16 bases between. Germline V gene sequence: CDR1 SGHDT, CDR2 YYEEEE. The length of the CDR3 is 14 residues.

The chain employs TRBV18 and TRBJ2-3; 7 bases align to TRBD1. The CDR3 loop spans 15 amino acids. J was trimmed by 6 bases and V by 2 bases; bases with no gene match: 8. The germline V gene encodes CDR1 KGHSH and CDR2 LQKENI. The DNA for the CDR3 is TGTGCCAGCTCACCAGCAGGGGGTAGAATGGATACGCAGTATTTT. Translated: CASSPAGGRMDTQYF.

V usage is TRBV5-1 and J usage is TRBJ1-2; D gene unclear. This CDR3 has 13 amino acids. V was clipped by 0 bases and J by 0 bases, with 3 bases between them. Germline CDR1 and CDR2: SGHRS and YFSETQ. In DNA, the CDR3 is TGCGCCAGCAGCTTGGCAGCTAACTATGGCTACACCTTC. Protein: CASSLAANYGYTF.

Written as DNA, the CDR3 is TGCAGCGTCCTTGACAGCTACACTGAAGCTTTCTTT. Protein: CSVLDSYTEAFF. This chain uses TRBV29-1 with TRBJ1-1; D is possibly TRBD1 (5 bases). Trimming pared 6 bases from V and 3 bases from J, leaving 11 bases between. Germline V gene lookup returns CDR1 SQVTM and CDR2 ANQGSEA. CDR3 length equals 12 residues.

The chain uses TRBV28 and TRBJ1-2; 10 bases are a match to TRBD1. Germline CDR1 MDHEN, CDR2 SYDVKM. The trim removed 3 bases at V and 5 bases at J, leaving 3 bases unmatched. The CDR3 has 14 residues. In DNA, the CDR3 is TGTGCCAGCAGTTTGACAGGGGGCAGTTATGGCTACACCTTC. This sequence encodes CASSLTGGSYGYTF.

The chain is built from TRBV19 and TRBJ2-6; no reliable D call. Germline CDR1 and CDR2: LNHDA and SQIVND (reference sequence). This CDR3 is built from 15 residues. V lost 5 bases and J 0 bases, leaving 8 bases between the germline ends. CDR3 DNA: TGTGCCAGTAGTCCCGTTCGCTCTGGGGCCAACGTCCTGACTTTC. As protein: CASSPVRSGANVLTF. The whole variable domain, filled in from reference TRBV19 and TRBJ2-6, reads DGGITQSPKYLFRKEGQNVTLSCEQNLNHDAMYWYRQDPGQGLRLIYYSQIVNDFQKGDIAEGYSVSREKKESFPLTVTSAQKNPTAFYLCASSPVRSGANVLTFGAGSRLTVL.